These 21 T cell receptor beta chains were sequenced from one sample in a study of immune evolution from preneoplasia to lung adenocarcinoma. TCRdb's copy holds only in-frame clones and misses some; the assay was immunoSEQ multiplex PCR. The data hold about 6,500 clones, with about four fifths observed a single time. Sequenced sample: FFPE lung adenocarcinoma in situ tissue. Receptors originate from a donor aged 70 or over with lung adenocarcinoma.

The J gene is TRBJ2-2, the V gene TRBV19; 7 nucleotides align to TRBD2. This CDR3 spans 15 amino acids. Germline V lookup: CDR1 LNHDA, CDR2 SQIVND (reference sequence). V gave up 1 base and J gave up 1 base; unmatched junction bases: 0. This chain's CDR3 is CASSIAGGNTGELFF. In DNA form, the CDR3 reads TGTGCCAGTAGTATAGCGGGAGGGAACACCGGGGAGCTGTTTTTT.

The genes are TRBV15 and TRBJ2-7; TRBD1 matches at 7 bases. The length of the CDR3 is 15 residues. V lost 4 bases, J lost 2 bases, and 8 bases stayed unmatched. Per the germline V gene, CDR1 is LNHNV and CDR2 is YYDKDF (reference sequence). The CDR3 nucleotides are TGTGCCACCAGCAAAATGGGGACAGCTGCCTACGAGCAGTACTTC. As protein: CATSKMGTAAYEQYF.

This chain connects TRBV11-2 to TRBJ2-2, with TRBD1 as a possible D gene (5 bases). The CDR3 sequence is 14 residues long. Germline values: CDR1 SGHAT, CDR2 FQNNGV. V gave up 2 bases and J gave up 5 bases, with 9 bases separating them. As DNA, the CDR3 is TGTGCCAGCAGCTTACTCAGGGAAACCGGGGAGCTGTTTTTT. As protein: CASSLLRETGELFF.

This clone was detected only once. The J gene is TRBJ1-2, the V gene TRBV2, with 11 bases aligning to TRBD1. The V and J ends lost 6 bases and 7 bases, in that order; junction bases with no gene match: 4. The CDR3 sequence is 13 residues long. In germline, CDR1 is SNHLY, CDR2 FYNNEI. CDR3 in DNA: TGTGCCAGCAGCGGGACAGGGGGTGGTGGCTACACCTTC. Protein sequence: CASSGTGGGGYTF.

The chain recombines TRBV6-5 with TRBJ2-5, with 7 positions matching TRBD2. Germline V lookup: CDR1 MNHEY, CDR2 SVGAGI. The ends lost 0 bases at V and 11 bases at J; junction bases unmatched: 12. The CDR3 covers 15 residues. The CDR3 DNA reads TGTGCCAGCAGTTACTCGGATGTTGGGGCGGGGGAGCAGTACTTC. Amino acids: CASSYSDVGAGEQYF.

DNA of the CDR3: TGTGCCAGTAGGCCACAGAGCTCCTATAATTCACCCCTCCACTTT. Encoded protein: CASRPQSSYNSPLHF. The chain uses TRBV19 and TRBJ1-6; D is undetermined. There are 15 residues in the CDR3. Trimming took 6 bases from V and 0 from J, leaving 9 bases between them. In germline, CDR1 is LNHDA, CDR2 SQIVND (reference sequence).

The chain couples TRBV6-5 to TRBJ1-3, with D unclear. V was cut by 2 bases and J by 8 bases, with 4 bases left in between. CDR3 length: 11 residues. Germline CDR1 MNHEY, CDR2 SVGAGI. In nucleotides, the CDR3 is TGTGCCAGCAGTTACAGGGACACCATATATTTT. Protein product: CASSYRDTIYF.

V usage is TRBV12-5 and J usage is TRBJ2-5, with D tentatively TRBD2 (5 bases). CDR1 is LGHNT, CDR2 FRNRAP, per germline. The V gene lost 5 bases and the J gene lost 4 bases, with 14 bases spanning the gap. The CDR3 spans 14 residues. This CDR3 is CASGTSGGGETQYF. CDR3 nucleotide sequence: TGTGCTAGTGGTACCTCTGGCGGAGGAGAGACCCAGTACTTC.

The chain combines TRBV5-1 with TRBJ1-2; D ambiguous. The CDR3 length is 15 residues. The V end was cut by 4 bases, the J end by 6 bases, with 19 bases between. Germline CDR1 reads SGHRS; CDR2 reads YFSETQ. The chain's CDR3 is CASSPGGSSGDGYTF. The CDR3 DNA reads as TGCGCCAGCAGCCCCGGTGGCTCAAGTGGGGATGGCTACACCTTC.

The V call is TRBV5-5, the J call TRBJ1-1; D uncertain. This CDR3 has 13 amino acids. The V gene's germline CDR1 is SGHKS and CDR2 YYEKEE (reference sequence). V lost 3 bases, J lost 1 base, and 7 bases lay in between. The CDR3 sequence is CASSWEGNTEAFF. In DNA, the CDR3 is TGTGCCAGCAGCTGGGAGGGGAACACTGAAGCTTTCTTT.

The rearrangement links TRBV5-1 to TRBJ1-6, with 8 bases lining up with TRBD1. Per the germline V gene, CDR1 is SGHRS and CDR2 is YFSETQ. The CDR3 is made up of 15 amino acids. Germline trimming cut 4 bases from V and 5 bases from J; bases unmatched to any gene: 5. Here the CDR3 reads CASSTGTGNNSPLHF. CDR3 nucleotide sequence: TGCGCCAGCAGCACCGGGACAGGCAATAATTCACCCCTCCACTTT.

V usage is TRBV7-9 and J usage is TRBJ1-1; no reliable D call. The V end lost 4 bases, the J end lost 0 bases, and 12 bases lay between the germline ends. The CDR3 is made up of 15 amino acids. From germline, CDR1 is SEHNR and CDR2 FQNEAQ (reference sequence). CDR3 loop: CASSSRRGLNTEAFF. The CDR3 DNA is TGTGCCAGCAGCTCAAGACGGGGATTGAACACTGAAGCTTTCTTT.

The V gene is TRBV19, the J gene TRBJ1-2; D is ambiguous. This CDR3 has 12 residues. Trimming removed 3 bases from V and 9 bases from J, with 11 bases in between. CDR1 LNHDA and CDR2 SQIVND come from the germline V gene (reference sequence). CDR3 bases: TGTGCCAGTAGTATGAAAGATAGGAGCTACACCTTC. Translating it yields CASSMKDRSYTF.

This chain uses TRBV7-9 with TRBJ1-2; D gene uncertain. V lost 5 bases and J lost 0, with 13 bases in between. Germline-derived CDR1 and CDR2 are SEHNR and FQNEAQ (reference sequence). The length of the CDR3 is 15 residues. This CDR3 is CASSTWTGSNYGYTF. Written as DNA, the CDR3 is TGTGCCAGCAGCACATGGACGGGTTCTAACTATGGCTACACCTTC.

Comment on this clone: One junction end disagrees with the germline gene, perhaps due to a read error. This chain connects TRBV5-3 to TRBJ2-7; 7 nucleotides align to TRBD2. TRBV5-3 is treated as an ORF (open reading frame) with a function not yet certain. This CDR3 spans 14 amino acids. The CDR3 DNA reads as TGTGCCAGCAGCTTGGCGGGGGACGGATACGAGCAGTACTTC. Amino acids: CASSLAGDGYEQYF.

The chain couples TRBV19 to TRBJ1-5, with D unclear. The V gene's germline CDR1 is LNHDA and CDR2 SQIVND (reference sequence). The CDR3 contains 14 residues. Trimming removed 1 base at V and 4 bases at J, with 8 bases between. CDR3 sequence reads: CASSIGRGNQPQHF. DNA of the CDR3: TGTGCCAGTAGTATAGGTCGTGGTAATCAGCCCCAGCATTTT.

J is TRBJ1-5 and V is TRBV19, with a possible D match to TRBD1 (5 bases). CDR1 and CDR2 from the germline V gene are LNHDA and SQIVND (reference sequence). The CDR3 is made up of 13 amino acids. V lost 10 bases and J 1 base, leaving 11 bases between the germline ends. The CDR3 sequence is CATTRDSNQPQHF. The CDR3 DNA sequence: TGTGCCACCACCCGGGACAGCAATCAGCCCCAGCATTTT.

The chain employs TRBV5-1 and TRBJ1-3; D is ambiguous. Trimming stripped 0 bases from V and 0 bases from J, with 10 bases between. The CDR3 spans 16 residues. CDR1 is SGHRS, CDR2 YFSETQ, per germline. The CDR3 spells CASSLVGSLSGNTIYF. CDR3 DNA sequence: TGCGCCAGCAGCTTGGTGGGATCGCTCTCTGGAAACACCATATATTTT. Drawing the rest from reference TRBV5-1 and TRBJ1-3, the complete variable domain is KAGVTQTPRYLIKTRGQQVTLSCSPISGHRSVSWYQQTPGQGLQFLFEYFSETQRNKGNFPGRFSGRQFSNSRSEMNVSTLELGDSALYLCASSLVGSLSGNTIYFGEGSWLTVV.

The rearrangement uses TRBV19 and TRBJ2-7; 12 nucleotides match TRBD2. CDR3 length equals 15 residues. From germline, CDR1 is LNHDA and CDR2 SQIVND (reference sequence). The V gene end was trimmed by 5 bases and the J gene end by 4 bases; junction bases not matched to a gene: 6. As DNA, the CDR3 is TGTGCCAGTAGTTCCCGGACTAGCGGGATTTACGAGCAGTACTTC. Its protein product is CASSSRTSGIYEQYF.

The rearrangement joins TRBV18 to TRBJ1-3; D remains ambiguous. The V end lost 3 bases, the J end lost 2 bases, and 17 bases lay between the germline ends. The CDR3 length is 17 residues. Germline V gives CDR1 KGHSH, CDR2 LQKENI. The DNA of the CDR3 is TGTGCCAGCTCACCCTTAACAGCGGAGGTTGCTGGAAACACCATATATTTT. Translated, it gives CASSPLTAEVAGNTIYF.

This clone was seen once. V is TRBV5-1 and J is TRBJ2-6; TRBD1 might be the D (5 bases). The CDR3 totals 15 residues. Germline lookup yields CDR1 SGHRS and CDR2 YFSETQ. The ends were cut back, 4 bases at V and 12 bases at J, with 20 bases in the middle. CDR3 nucleotide sequence: TGCGCCAGCAGCACCGATGGACAACTTCCGAGCGTCCTGACTTTC. Its protein is CASSTDGQLPSVLTF.